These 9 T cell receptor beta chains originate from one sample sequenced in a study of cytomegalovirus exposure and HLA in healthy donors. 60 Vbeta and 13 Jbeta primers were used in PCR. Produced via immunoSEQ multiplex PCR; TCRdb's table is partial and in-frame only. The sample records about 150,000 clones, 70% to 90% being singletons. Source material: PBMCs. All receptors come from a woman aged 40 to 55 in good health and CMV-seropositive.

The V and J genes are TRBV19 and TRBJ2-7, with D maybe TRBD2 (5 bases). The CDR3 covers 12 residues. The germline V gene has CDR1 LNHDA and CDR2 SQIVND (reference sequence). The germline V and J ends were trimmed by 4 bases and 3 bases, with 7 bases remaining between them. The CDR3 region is CASSTGIYEQYF. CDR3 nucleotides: TGTGCCAGTAGTACGGGAATCTACGAGCAGTACTTC.

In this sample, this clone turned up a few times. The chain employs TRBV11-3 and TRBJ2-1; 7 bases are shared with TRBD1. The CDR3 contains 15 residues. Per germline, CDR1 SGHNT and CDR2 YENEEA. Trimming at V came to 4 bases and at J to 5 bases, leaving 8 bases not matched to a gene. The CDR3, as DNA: TGTGCCAGCAGCTCCGAGAGGACAGGAAACAATGAGCAGTTCTTC. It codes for CASSSERTGNNEQFF. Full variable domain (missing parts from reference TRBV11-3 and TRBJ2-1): EAGVVQSPRYKIIEKKQPVAFWCNPISGHNTLYWYLQNLGQGPELLIRYENEEAVDDSQLPKDRFSAERLKGVDSTLKIQPAELGDSAVYLCASSSERTGNNEQFFGPGTRLTVL.

The CDR3 DNA is TGTGCCAGTAGTATGACTAGCCTTATGAACACCGGGGAGCTGTTTTTT. It encodes CASSMTSLMNTGELFF. V is TRBV19 and J is TRBJ2-2, with TRBD2 matching 7 bases. With 3 bases clipped from V and 1 base from J, the junction kept 5 bases outside the gene matches. The CDR3 has 16 residues. CDR1 and CDR2 from the germline V gene are LNHDA and SQIVND (reference sequence).

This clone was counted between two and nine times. The CDR3, as DNA: TGTGCCAGCTCGTCCGGACTAGCGGGACTCAATGAGCAGTTCTTC. This codes for CASSSGLAGLNEQFF. The genes are TRBV18 and TRBJ2-1; 12 nucleotides align to TRBD2. Germline V lookup: CDR1 KGHSH, CDR2 LQKENI. This CDR3 is built from 15 residues. V lost 6 bases to trimming and J lost 6 bases; unmatched junction nucleotides: 6.

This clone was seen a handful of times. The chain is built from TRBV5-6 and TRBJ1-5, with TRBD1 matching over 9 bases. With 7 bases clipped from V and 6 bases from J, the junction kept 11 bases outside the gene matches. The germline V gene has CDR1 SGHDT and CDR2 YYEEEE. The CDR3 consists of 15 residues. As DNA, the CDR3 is TGTGCCAGCGCTTTTGGAACAGGGGGCACTCAGCCCCAGCATTTT. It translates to CASAFGTGGTQPQHF.

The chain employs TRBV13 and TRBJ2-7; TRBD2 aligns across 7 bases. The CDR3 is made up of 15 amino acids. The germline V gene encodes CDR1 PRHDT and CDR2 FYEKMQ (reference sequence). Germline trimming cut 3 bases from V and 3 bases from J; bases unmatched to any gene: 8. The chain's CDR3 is CASSFSREGLYEQYF. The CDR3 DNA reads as TGTGCCAGCAGCTTCTCGAGGGAGGGACTCTACGAGCAGTACTTC.

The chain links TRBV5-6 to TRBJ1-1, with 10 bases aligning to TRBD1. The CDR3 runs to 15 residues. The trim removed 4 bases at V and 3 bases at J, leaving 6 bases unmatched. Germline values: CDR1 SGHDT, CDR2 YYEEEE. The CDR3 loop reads CASSPGQGRYTEAFF. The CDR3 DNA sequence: TGTGCCAGCAGCCCGGGACAGGGGAGGTACACTGAAGCTTTCTTT.

CDR3 DNA sequence: TGTGCCAGCAGTTTATCTCCGGTGGCGGGAGAGCAGTTCTTC. This translates into CASSLSPVAGEQFF. The chain is built from TRBV27 and TRBJ2-1; maybe TRBD2 (6 bases). The CDR3 is 14 residues long. CDR1 MNHEY and CDR2 SMNVEV come from the germline V gene (reference sequence). With 0 bases removed from V and 10 bases from J, the gap between germline ends came to 13 bases.

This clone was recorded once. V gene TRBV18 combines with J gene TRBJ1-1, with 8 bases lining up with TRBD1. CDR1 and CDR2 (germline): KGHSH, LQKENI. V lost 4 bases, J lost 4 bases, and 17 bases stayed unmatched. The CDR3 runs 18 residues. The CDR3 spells CASSLRQGPTPLLTEAFF. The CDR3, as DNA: TGTGCCAGCTCACTACGACAGGGGCCAACACCCCTACTCACTGAAGCTTTCTTT.